This T cell receptor beta chain was documented in a study of cytomegalovirus exposure and HLA in healthy donors. Every donor was a healthy person donating bone marrow. The PCR employed 60 Vbeta primers together with 13 Jbeta primers. Profiling relied on immunoSEQ multiplex PCR, and the TCRdb table lists in-frame clones only, not all of them. There are 100,000 to 150,000 clones in the sample; 70% to 80% occur only once, and about 3.5% lies in the top ten. Study-level points and caveats: When a later analysis was performed, an Asian-associated ancestry cluster reportedly had fewer N-insertions than the approximately 600-donor mean.

V dropped 4 bases and J dropped 6; count of bases not matched to a gene: 10. Looked up from germline, CDR1 is KGHSH and CDR2 is LQKENI. The CDR3 runs to 16 residues. Notes on this clone: Its antigen remains unidentified.

The sequence came from a young man in good health and CMV-seronegative. The V and J genes are TRBV18 and TRBJ1-5, with 9 bases matching TRBD1. Sequenced sample: PBMCs. For the CDR3, the DNA is TGTGCCAGCTCACGCACCCGAGCGACAGGGGGTCAGCCCCAGCATTTT. Translation: CASSRTRATGGQPQHF.